Listed here is a single T cell receptor beta chain. The sample originates from a study of blood T cell repertoires in COVID-19. Study overall: PBMCs, B-cell-depleted T cells, or T cells were the source of the cDNA or gDNA that made up the material.

The CDR3 runs 16 residues. V lost 5 bases and J lost 0; bases outside the gene matches: 8. CDR1 is SGHNT and CDR2 is YENEEA in the germline V gene. TCRdb's table, derived via immunoSEQ multiplex PCR, lists solely in-frame clones and lacks some. The sample has 500,000 or so clones, roughly 87% seen once; the top ten hold approximately 0.7%. The chain recombines TRBV11-3 with TRBJ2-7; 9 nucleotides line up with TRBD1. What was sequenced was PBMCs or T cells enriched from blood (not recorded which). This TCR derives from a woman aged 18-29 years who had recovered from COVID-19. CDR3 amino acids: CASSPSGTGYSYEQYF. Here the CDR3 DNA reads TGTGCCAGCAGCCCGTCCGGGACAGGGTACTCCTACGAGCAGTACTTC.